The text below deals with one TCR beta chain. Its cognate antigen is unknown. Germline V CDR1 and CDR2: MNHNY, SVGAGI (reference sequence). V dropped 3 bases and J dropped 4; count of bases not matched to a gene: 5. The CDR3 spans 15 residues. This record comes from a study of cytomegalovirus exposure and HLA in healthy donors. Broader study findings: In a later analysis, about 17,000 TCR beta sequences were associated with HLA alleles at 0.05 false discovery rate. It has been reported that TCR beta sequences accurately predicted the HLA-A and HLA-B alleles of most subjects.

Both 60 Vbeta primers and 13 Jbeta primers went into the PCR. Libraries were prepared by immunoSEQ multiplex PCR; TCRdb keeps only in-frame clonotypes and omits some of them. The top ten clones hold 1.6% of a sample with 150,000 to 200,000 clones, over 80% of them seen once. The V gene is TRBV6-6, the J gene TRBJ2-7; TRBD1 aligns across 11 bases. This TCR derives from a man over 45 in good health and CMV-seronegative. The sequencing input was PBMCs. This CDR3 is CASSYPGTGGYEQYF. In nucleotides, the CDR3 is TGTGCCAGCAGTTATCCCGGGACAGGGGGTTACGAGCAGTACTTC.